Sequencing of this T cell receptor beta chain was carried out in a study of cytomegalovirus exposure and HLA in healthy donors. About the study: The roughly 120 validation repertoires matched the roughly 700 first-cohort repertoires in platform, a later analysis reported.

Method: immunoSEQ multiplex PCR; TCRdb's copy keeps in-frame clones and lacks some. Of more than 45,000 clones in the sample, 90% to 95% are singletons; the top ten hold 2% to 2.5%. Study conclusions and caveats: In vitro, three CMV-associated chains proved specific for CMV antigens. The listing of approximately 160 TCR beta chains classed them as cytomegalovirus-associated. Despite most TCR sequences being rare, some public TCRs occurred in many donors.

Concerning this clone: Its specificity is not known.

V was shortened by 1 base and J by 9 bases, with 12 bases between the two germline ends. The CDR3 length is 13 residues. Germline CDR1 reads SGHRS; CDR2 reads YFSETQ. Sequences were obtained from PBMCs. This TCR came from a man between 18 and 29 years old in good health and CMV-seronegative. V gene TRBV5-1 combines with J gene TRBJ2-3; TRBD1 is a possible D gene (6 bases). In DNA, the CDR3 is TGCGCCAGCAGCTTGATCTTGGGGGCCACGCAGTATTTT. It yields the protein CASSLILGATQYF.